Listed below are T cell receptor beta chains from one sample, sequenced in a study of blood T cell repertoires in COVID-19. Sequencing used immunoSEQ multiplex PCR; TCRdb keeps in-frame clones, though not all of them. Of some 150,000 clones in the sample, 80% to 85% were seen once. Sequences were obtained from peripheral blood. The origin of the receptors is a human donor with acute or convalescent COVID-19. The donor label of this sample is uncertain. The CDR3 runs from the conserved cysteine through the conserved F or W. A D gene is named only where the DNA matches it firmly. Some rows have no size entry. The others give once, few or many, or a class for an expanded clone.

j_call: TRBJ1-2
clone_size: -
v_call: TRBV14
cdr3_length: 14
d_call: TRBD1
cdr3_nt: TGTGCCAGCAGTTGGGTAACAGGGGGCTATGGCTACACCTTC
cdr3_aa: CASSWVTGGYGYTF

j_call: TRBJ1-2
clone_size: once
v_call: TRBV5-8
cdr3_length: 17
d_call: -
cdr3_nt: TGTGCCAGCAGCTTGTTGGCATCAGGGCCTCCTAACTATGGCTACACCTTC
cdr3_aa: CASSLLASGPPNYGYTF

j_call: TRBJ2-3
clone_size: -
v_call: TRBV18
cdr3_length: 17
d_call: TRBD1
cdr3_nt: TGTGCCAGCTCATCCCCTGTAGGGACAGGGGCGCCAGATACGCAGTATTTT
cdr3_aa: CASSSPVGTGAPDTQYF

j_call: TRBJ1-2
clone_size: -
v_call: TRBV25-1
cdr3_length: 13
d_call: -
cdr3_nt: TGTGCCAGCAACCCAACGGGTTACTATGGCTACACCTTC
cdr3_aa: CASNPTGYYGYTF

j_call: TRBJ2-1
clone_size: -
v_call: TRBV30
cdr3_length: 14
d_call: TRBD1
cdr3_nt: TGTGCCTGGAGTAGACAGGGGGTATACAATGAGCAGTTCTTC
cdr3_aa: CAWSRQGVYNEQFF

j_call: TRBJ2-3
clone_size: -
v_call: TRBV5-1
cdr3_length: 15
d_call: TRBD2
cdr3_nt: TGCGCCAGCAGCATTAGCGGGAGGAGCACAGATACGCAGTATTTT
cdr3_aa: CASSISGRSTDTQYF

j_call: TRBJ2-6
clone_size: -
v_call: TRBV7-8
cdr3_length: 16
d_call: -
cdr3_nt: TGTGCCAGCAGCTTATTGGGCAGCTCTGGGGCCAACGTCCTGACTTTC
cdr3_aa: CASSLLGSSGANVLTF

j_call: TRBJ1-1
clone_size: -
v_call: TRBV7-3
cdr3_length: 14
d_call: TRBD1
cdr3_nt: TGTGCCAGCAGCCTACAGGGGGAGATCACTGAAGCTTTCTTT
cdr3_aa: CASSLQGEITEAFF

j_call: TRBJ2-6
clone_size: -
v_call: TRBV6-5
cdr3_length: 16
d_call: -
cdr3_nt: TGTGCCAGCAGTTACGGGCCGTCCTCTGGGGCCAACGTCCTGACTTTC
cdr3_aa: CASSYGPSSGANVLTF

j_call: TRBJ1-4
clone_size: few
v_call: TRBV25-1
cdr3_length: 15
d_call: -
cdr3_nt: TGTGCCAGCAGTAGACAAAGCGGGTCTAATGAAAAACTGTTTTTT
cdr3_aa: CASSRQSGSNEKLFF

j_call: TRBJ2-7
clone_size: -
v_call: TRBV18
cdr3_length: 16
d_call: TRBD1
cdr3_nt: TGTGCCAGCTCACCACCCATTGGACAGGGTCACCACGAGCAGTACTTC
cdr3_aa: CASSPPIGQGHHEQYF

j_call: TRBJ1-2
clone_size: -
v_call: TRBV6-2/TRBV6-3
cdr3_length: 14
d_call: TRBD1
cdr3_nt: TGTGCCAGCAGTTACTCGACGACAGGGTTAGGCTACACCTTC
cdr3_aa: CASSYSTTGLGYTF

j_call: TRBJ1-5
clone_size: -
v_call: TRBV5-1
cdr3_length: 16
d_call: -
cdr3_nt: TGCGCCAGCAGCCCTCGGGGAGGAGATAGCAATCAGCCCCAGCATTTT
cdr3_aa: CASSPRGGDSNQPQHF

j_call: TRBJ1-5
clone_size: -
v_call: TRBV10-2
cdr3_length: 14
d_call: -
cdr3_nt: TGCGCCAACTATAACAGGGACAGCAATCAGCCCCAGCATTTT
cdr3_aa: CANYNRDSNQPQHF

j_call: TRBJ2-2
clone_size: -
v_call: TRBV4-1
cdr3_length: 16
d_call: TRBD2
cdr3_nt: TGCGCCAGCAGCCAAGACAGCGGGGGCCCCCGAGGGGAGCTGTTTTTT
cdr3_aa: CASSQDSGGPRGELFF

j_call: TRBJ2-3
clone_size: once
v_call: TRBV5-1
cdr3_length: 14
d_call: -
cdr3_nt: TGCGCCAGCGATGGAGGAGTTGGCACAGATACGCAGTATTTT
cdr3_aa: CASDGGVGTDTQYF